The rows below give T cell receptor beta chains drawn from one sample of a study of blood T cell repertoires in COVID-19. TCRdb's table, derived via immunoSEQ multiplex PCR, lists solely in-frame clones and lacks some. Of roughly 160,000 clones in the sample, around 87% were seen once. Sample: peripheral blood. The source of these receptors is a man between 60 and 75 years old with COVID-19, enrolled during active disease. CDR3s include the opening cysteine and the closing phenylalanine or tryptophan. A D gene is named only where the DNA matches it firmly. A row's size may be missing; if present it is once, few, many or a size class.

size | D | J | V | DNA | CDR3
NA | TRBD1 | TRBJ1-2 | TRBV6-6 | TGTGCCAGCAGTCCGGGACAGACTAACTATGGCTACACCTTC | CASSPGQTNYGYTF
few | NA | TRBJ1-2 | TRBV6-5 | TGTGCCACCAGCGCGGTAGACAGAGCTAACTATGGCTACACCTTC | CATSAVDRANYGYTF
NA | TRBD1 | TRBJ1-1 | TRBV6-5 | TGTGCCAGCAGAAAAGGGACAGTGAACACTGAAGCTTTCTTT | CASRKGTVNTEAFF
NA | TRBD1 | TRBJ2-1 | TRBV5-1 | TGCGCCAGCATCAAGACTGGGGACAGCTCCTACAATGAGCAGTTCTTC | CASIKTGDSSYNEQFF
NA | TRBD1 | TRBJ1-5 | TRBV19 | TGTGCCACTGAAGACAGGGGTGGGGGTAGCAATCAGCCCCAGCATTTT | CATEDRGGGSNQPQHF
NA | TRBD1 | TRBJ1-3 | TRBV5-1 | TGCGCCAGCAGCGCGGGGACAGGGGGATTAGACACCATATATTTT | CASSAGTGGLDTIYF
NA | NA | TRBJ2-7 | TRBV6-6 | TGTGCCAGCAGTTACCCCGCGGGGTCTAACGTCGAGCAGTACTTC | CASSYPAGSNVEQYF
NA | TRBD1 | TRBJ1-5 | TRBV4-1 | TGCGCCAGCAGCCAGGGGGACAGGGGGCTTCAGCCCCAGCATTTT | CASSQGDRGLQPQHF
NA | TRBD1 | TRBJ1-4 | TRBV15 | TGTGCCACCAGCAGGGACAGGGGTGATGAAAAACTGTTTTTT | CATSRDRGDEKLFF
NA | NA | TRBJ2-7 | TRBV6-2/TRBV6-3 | TGTGCCAGCAGTTCCCCGGGAAGGGGAGGCTACGAGCAGTACTTC | CASSSPGRGGYEQYF
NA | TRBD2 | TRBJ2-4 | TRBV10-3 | TGTGCCATCAGTGATTTGTCTAGCGGGGGATTAGCCAAAAACATTCAGTACTTC | CAISDLSSGGLAKNIQYF
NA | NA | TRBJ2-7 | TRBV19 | TGTGCCAGTAGTATAGGCACCGGGAACTCCTACGAGCAGTACTTC | CASSIGTGNSYEQYF
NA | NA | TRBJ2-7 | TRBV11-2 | TGTGCCAGCAGCTTAGCACAGGCGAGCTCCTACGAGCAGTACTTC | CASSLAQASSYEQYF
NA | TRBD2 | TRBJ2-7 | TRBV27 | TGTGCCAGCATTGGACTAGCGGGAGGCGGAATGCGGGAGCAGTACTTC | CASIGLAGGGMREQYF
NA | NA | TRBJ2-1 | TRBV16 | TGTGCCAGCAGCCCCAGGGGAATACACGATGAGCAGTTCTTC | CASSPRGIHDEQFF
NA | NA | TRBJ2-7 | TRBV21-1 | TGTGCCAGCAGCACGGAATCCGGGCGGGAGTCTTACGAGCAGTACTTC | CASSTESGRESYEQYF
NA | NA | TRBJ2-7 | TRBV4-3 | TGCGCCAGCAGCCAACCGGGGACACCGTCGTACGAGCAGTACTTC | CASSQPGTPSYEQYF
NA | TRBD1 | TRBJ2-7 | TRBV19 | TGTGCCAGTAGTATGACGACAGGGGGTTACGAGCAGTACTTC | CASSMTTGGYEQYF
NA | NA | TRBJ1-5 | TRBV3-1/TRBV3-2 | TGTGCCAGCAGCCAAAACAGAGATCAGCCCCAGCATTTT | CASSQNRDQPQHF
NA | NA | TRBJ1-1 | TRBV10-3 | TGTGCCATCAGTGTTCGGGGAAACACTGAAGCTTTCTTT | CAISVRGNTEAFF
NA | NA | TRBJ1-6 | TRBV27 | TGTGCCAGCAGTTTATTGGGGGGAAGCAGGTCCTATAATTCACCCCTCCACTTT | CASSLLGGSRSYNSPLHF
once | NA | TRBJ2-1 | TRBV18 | TGTGCCAGCTCACCCCGGGCGGGTGACAATGAGCAGTTCTTC | CASSPRAGDNEQFF
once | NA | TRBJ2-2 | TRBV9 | TGTGCCAGCAGCGTAGTCGGGACTAACACCGGGGAGCTGTTTTTT | CASSVVGTNTGELFF
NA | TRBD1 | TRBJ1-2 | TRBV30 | TGTGCCTGGAGTCGCCATCCTTCCGGGACAGGGGGCGCTAAATCCTATGGCTACACCTTC | CAWSRHPSGTGGAKSYGYTF
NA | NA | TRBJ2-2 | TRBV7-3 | TGTGCCAGCAGCTTACGGCAGGGATATCACGGGGAGCTGTTTTTT | CASSLRQGYHGELFF
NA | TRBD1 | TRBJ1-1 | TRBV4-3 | TGCGCCAGCAGCCTAGACCCGGGACAGTCCACTGAAGCTTTCTTT | CASSLDPGQSTEAFF
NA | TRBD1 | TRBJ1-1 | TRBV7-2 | TGTGCCAGCAGCTTAGAGCAGGGGGCTATGAACACTGAAGCTTTCTTT | CASSLEQGAMNTEAFF
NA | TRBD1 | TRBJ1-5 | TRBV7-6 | TGTGCCAGCAGCGATAGGGGGCCACAAGGGCCCCAGCATTTT | CASSDRGPQGPQHF
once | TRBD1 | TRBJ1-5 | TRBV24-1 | TGTGCCACCAGTGACCCCGGGACAGGGAGCAATCAGCCCCAGCATTTT | CATSDPGTGSNQPQHF
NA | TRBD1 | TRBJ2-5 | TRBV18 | TGTGCCAGCTCACCCCAGGGGGCTGAGACCCAGTACTTC | CASSPQGAETQYF
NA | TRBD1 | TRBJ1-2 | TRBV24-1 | TGTGCCACCAGCCCCGGGACAGGGGATTCTTTCTATGGCTACACCTTC | CATSPGTGDSFYGYTF
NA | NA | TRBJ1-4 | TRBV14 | TGTGCCAGCAGCCACGACCCGGGACTGAGGAATGAAAAACTGTTTTTT | CASSHDPGLRNEKLFF
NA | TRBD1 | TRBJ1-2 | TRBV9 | TGTGCCAGCAGCTCGGGACAGGGGGGCACTGGCTACACCTTC | CASSSGQGGTGYTF
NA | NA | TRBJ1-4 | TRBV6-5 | TGTGCCAGCAGCGCGGGCCGCGAAAAACTGTTTTTT | CASSAGREKLFF
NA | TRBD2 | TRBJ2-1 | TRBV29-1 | TGCAGCGTTGTCAAACTCGGGACTAGCGGTTCCAATGAGCAGTTCTTC | CSVVKLGTSGSNEQFF
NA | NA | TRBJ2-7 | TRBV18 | TGTGCCAGCTCACCAACCGGGGTCCGCTCCTACGAGCAGTACTTC | CASSPTGVRSYEQYF
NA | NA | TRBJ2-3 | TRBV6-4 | TGTGCCAGCAGCTCCCGCCGGGGGGATACGCAGTATTTT | CASSSRRGDTQYF
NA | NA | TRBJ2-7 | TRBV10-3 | TGTGCCATCAGTGAGTCTAGCGGCCCCTACGAGCAGTACTTC | CAISESSGPYEQYF
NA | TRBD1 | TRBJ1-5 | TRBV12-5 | TGTGCTAGTGGTTTGACCCCCAGGGGGCGCGATCAGCCCCAGCATTTT | CASGLTPRGRDQPQHF
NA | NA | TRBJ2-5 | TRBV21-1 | TGTGCCAGCAGCAAAGCTTGGGAGTCGGAGACCCAGTACTTC | CASSKAWESETQYF
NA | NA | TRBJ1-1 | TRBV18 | TGTGCCAGCTCACCCGGGGTGGGGATGAGAACTGAAGCTTTCTTT | CASSPGVGMRTEAFF
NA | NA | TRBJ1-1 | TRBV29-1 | TGCAGCGTTAGGTCTGGGCCTGAAGCTTTCTTT | CSVRSGPEAFF
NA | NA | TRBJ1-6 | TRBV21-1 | TGTGCCAGCAGCAAACGAGGGGGACAAAACTATAATTCACCCCTCCACTTT | CASSKRGGQNYNSPLHF
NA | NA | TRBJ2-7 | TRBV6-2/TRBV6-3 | TGTGCCAGCAGTTTGACAGGTTTAAACCCCTACGAGCAGTACTTC | CASSLTGLNPYEQYF
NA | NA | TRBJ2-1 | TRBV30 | TGTGCCTGGACCAAAACGGAGGGACGCGAGCAGTTCTTC | CAWTKTEGREQFF
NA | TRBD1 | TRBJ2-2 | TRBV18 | TGTGCCAGCTCACCACAGGGGGCGGACACCGGGGAGCTGTTTTTT | CASSPQGADTGELFF
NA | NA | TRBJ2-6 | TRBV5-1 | TGCGCCAGCGCCCAGGGGACCCCTGATGGGGCCAACGTCCTGACTTTC | CASAQGTPDGANVLTF
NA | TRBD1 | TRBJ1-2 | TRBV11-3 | TGTGCCAGCAGCCCCGGACAGGCTGGCTACACCTTC | CASSPGQAGYTF
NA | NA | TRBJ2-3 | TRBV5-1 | TGCGCCAGCAGCTTGGGAGGGAACCTGCGCACAGATACGCAGTATTTT | CASSLGGNLRTDTQYF
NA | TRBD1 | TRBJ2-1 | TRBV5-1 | TGCGCCAGCAGCTCCGGGACAGGGTCCTACAATGAGCAGTTCTTC | CASSSGTGSYNEQFF
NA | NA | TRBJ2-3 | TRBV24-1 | TGTGCCACCGCGAAGGGGGGGAGCACAGATACGCAGTATTTT | CATAKGGSTDTQYF
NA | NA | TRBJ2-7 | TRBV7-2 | TGTGCCAGCAGCTCCAACAGGGCCTCCTACGAGCAGTACTTC | CASSSNRASYEQYF
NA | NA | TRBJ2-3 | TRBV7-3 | TGTGCCAGCAGCCCCGGGAGATCCCTCACAGATACGCAGTATTTT | CASSPGRSLTDTQYF
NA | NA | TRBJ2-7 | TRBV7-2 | TGTGCCAGCAGCTTAGGCAGGGCCTCCTACGAGCAGTACTTC | CASSLGRASYEQYF
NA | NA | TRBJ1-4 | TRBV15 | TGTGCCACCAGCCCCCGGACGGGAAGGGAAAAACTGTTTTTT | CATSPRTGREKLFF
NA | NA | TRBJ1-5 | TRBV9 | TGTGCCAGCAGCGTAGGTGGTGCGGGGAATCAGCCCCAGCATTTT | CASSVGGAGNQPQHF
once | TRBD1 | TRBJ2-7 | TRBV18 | TGTGCCAGCTCACCACCCAAACCCGGGACAGGGGGCTCCGAGCAGTACTTC | CASSPPKPGTGGSEQYF
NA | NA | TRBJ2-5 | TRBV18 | TGTGCCAGCTCACCCTCGGCAGGGCAAGAGACCCAGTACTTC | CASSPSAGQETQYF
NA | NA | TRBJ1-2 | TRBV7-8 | TGTGCCAGCAGCTTAGCGGGCAGGCTCTATGGCTACACCTTC | CASSLAGRLYGYTF